These T cell receptor beta chains were read from a single sample in a study of T cell repertoires in cytomegalovirus infection. A single record per CDR3 protein comes from TCRdb applying MiXCR to the reads. The data show around 450,000 distinct CDR3 sequences, about 11% seen once. The specimen was PBMCs. These receptors all stem from a human donor in good health (CMV status not recorded). Some clones in this sample may be carry-over from other donors' samples. Each CDR3 is given with its conserved first and last residue. The order of the fields is J gene, D gene, V gene, CDR3 length, clone size, CDR3 DNA, CDR3 protein. A D gene is named only where the DNA matches it firmly. Some rows mark clone size as missing; the rest say once, few, many or name a class of expanded clone.

>TRBJ1-6|-|TRBV2|13|-
TGTGCCAGCTTAAAGGGGGGGAATTCACCCCTCCACTTT
CASLKGGNSPLHF
>TRBJ1-1|-|TRBV12-3/TRBV12-4|14|many
TGTGCCAGCAGTCCCTTTACAGAGAACACTGAAGCTTTCTTT
CASSPFTENTEAFF
>TRBJ1-5|-|TRBV20-1|14|many
TGCAGTGCTAGAGATTGGCGGAACAATCAGCCCCAGCATTTT
CSARDWRNNQPQHF
>TRBJ2-2|-|TRBV29-1|12|-
TGCAGCGTTGGTCAGGGAACCGGGGAGCTGTTTTTT
CSVGQGTGELFF
>TRBJ1-1|-|TRBV18|12|many
TGTGCCAGCTCACCCGCCAACACTGAAGCTTTCTTT
CASSPANTEAFF
>TRBJ2-2|-|TRBV11-1|14|many
TGTGCCAGCCGGTGGGGGGGCCGGTCCGGGGAGCTGTTTTTT
CASRWGGRSGELFF
>TRBJ2-1|-|TRBV28|14|many
TGTGCCAGCAGCGTAGGGTACTCCTACAATGAGCAGTTCTTC
CASSVGYSYNEQFF
>TRBJ1-3|-|TRBV7-2|14|many
TGTGCCAGCAGCCCAGGACTCACTGGAAACACCATATATTTT
CASSPGLTGNTIYF
>TRBJ1-5|TRBD1|TRBV7-2|15|many
TGTGCCAGCAGCTTCGGACAGGGTGGCAATCAGCCCCAGCATTTT
CASSFGQGGNQPQHF
>TRBJ2-5|TRBD2|TRBV25-1|16|few
TGTGCCAGCTCACCCCTGGGCGGGGGGGACCAAGAGACCCAGTACTTC
CASSPLGGGDQETQYF
>TRBJ2-5|-|TRBV29-1|14|many
TGCAGCGTCCGGAGATTGGTCGAAGAAAAGACCCAGTACTTC
CSVRRLVEEKTQYF
>TRBJ2-1|-|TRBV5-6|13|few
TGTGCCAGCAGCTTGGCGCGAGCGGCTGAGCAGTTCTTC
CASSLARAAEQFF
>TRBJ2-5|-|TRBV7-8|15|many
TGTGCCAGCAGCGTCCTGGCTGTTGAGGGGGAGACCCAGTACTTC
CASSVLAVEGETQYF
>TRBJ2-2|-|TRBV6-1|14|many
TGTGCCAGCAGTCGACAAACTTACACCGGGGAGCTGTTTTTT
CASSRQTYTGELFF
>TRBJ2-1|-|TRBV2|13|many
TGTGCCAGCTTGTGGGACCCTAACAATGAGCAGTTCTTC
CASLWDPNNEQFF
>TRBJ1-1|TRBD1|TRBV6-6|17|-
TGTGCCAGCAGTTACTCGACAGGGGGAGTTATGGGGACTGAAGCTTTCTTT
CASSYSTGGVMGTEAFF
>TRBJ1-2|-|TRBV4-1|13|-
TGCGCCAGCAGCCAAGCTAACGGCGGCCGGTACACCTTC
CASSQANGGRYTF
>TRBJ2-4|TRBD2|TRBV11-3|16|many
TGTGCCAGCAGCTTAACTGGGGGGGTAGCCAAAAACATTCAGTACTTC
CASSLTGGVAKNIQYF
>TRBJ2-3|TRBD2|TRBV20-1|14|many
TGCAGTGCTAGATGGAAAAACGGGGAGGGTACGCAGTATTTT
CSARWKNGEGTQYF
>TRBJ2-1|-|TRBV12-3/TRBV12-4|12|many
TGTGCCAGCAGGCCCCCTAAGGGTGAGCAGTTCTTC
CASRPPKGEQFF
>TRBJ2-3|-|TRBV7-9|13|many
TGTGCCAGCAGCAACTACAGGACCGATACGCAGTATTTT
CASSNYRTDTQYF
>TRBJ1-2|TRBD1|TRBV7-8|15|many
TGTGCCAGCAGCCCCAGGACAGGGACCGCATATGGCTACACCTTC
CASSPRTGTAYGYTF
>TRBJ2-3|-|TRBV11-2|14|many
TGTGCCAGCGCACGGGAGCTGGTGGCAGATACGCAGTATTTT
CASARELVADTQYF
>TRBJ2-3|TRBD1|TRBV7-2|14|many
TGTGCCAGCAGCTTAGCGGGACAGGCCCGTACGCAGTATTTT
CASSLAGQARTQYF
>TRBJ1-1|-|TRBV4-1|11|few
TGCGCCAGCAAAAGGGGGGTTGAAGCTTTCTTT
CASKRGVEAFF
>TRBJ1-5|-|TRBV19|13|-
TGTGCCAGTAGTAGCCTAACTAATCAGCCCCAGCATTTT
CASSSLTNQPQHF
>TRBJ2-1|-|TRBV27|15|many
-
CASSSSAGANNEQFF
>TRBJ2-4|-|TRBV5-1|13|-
TGCGCCAGCAGCTCCCCGACCGGGAACATTCAGTACTTC
CASSSPTGNIQYF
>TRBJ2-7|-|TRBV7-9|15|many
TGTGCCAGCAGCTCTTATGAGGGTGCCCTCCGTGCGCAGTACTTC
CASSSYEGALRAQYF
>TRBJ2-5|TRBD1|TRBV7-2|14|many
TGTGCCAGCAGCCACGACAGGGCTCAAGAGACCCAGTACTTC
CASSHDRAQETQYF
>TRBJ2-7|-|TRBV5-4|13|-
TGTGCCACCGAGACAGGTGGAAAGGACGAGCAGTACTTC
CATETGGKDEQYF
>TRBJ1-3|-|TRBV29-1|12|-
TGCAGCGTTGAACCCGGGAGAAACACCATATATTTT
CSVEPGRNTIYF
>TRBJ1-6|TRBD1|TRBV9|15|-
TGTGCCAGCAGCTCGAAGACAGGGGGAAATTCACCCCTCCACTTT
CASSSKTGGNSPLHF
>TRBJ1-5|-|TRBV11-2|15|many
TGTGCCAGCAGTCCAGATGGCAGGGGCCATCAGCCCCAGCATTTT
CASSPDGRGHQPQHF
>TRBJ2-3|TRBD1|TRBV7-2|14|many
TGTGCCAGCAGCCTAGGACAGGGGTTAGATACGCAGTATTTT
CASSLGQGLDTQYF
>TRBJ2-3|-|TRBV10-3|18|many
TGTGCCATCAGTGAGTCCGGGGGGACATTACCTTCCACAGATACGCAGTATTTT
CAISESGGTLPSTDTQYF
>TRBJ1-3|-|TRBV12-3/TRBV12-4|17|many
TGTGCCAGCAGTTTAGGGAGGGACCCCCGCTCTGGAAACACCATATATTTT
CASSLGRDPRSGNTIYF
>TRBJ1-1|-|TRBV18|15|-
TGTGCCAGCTCACCTCCCCCCGCCAGGGCCACTGAAGCTTTCTTT
CASSPPPARATEAFF
>TRBJ2-7|-|TRBV29-1|14|-
TGCAGCGTTGAAGGAGGGGAGAGCTCCTACGAGCAGTACTTC
CSVEGGESSYEQYF
>TRBJ2-1|TRBD2|TRBV20-1|14|many
TGCAGTGCTAGTGGGCGGGGGGGCTACAATGAGCAGTTCTTC
CSASGRGGYNEQFF
>TRBJ2-5|-|TRBV20-1|13|-
TGCAGTGCTAGAGCGGAACCCCAGGAGACCCAGTACTTC
CSARAEPQETQYF
>TRBJ2-7|TRBD1|TRBV7-9|16|many
TGTGCCAGCAGCCCCCCCCGAGGACAGGGGGCCTACGAGCAGTACTTC
CASSPPRGQGAYEQYF
>TRBJ1-1|-|TRBV4-1|16|many
TGCGCCAGCAGCCTGCCCAAGAAGGGGAGGGACACTGAAGCTTTCTTT
CASSLPKKGRDTEAFF
>TRBJ1-1|-|TRBV7-9|12|many
TGTGCCAGCAGCCCTTGGGGCGGCGGGGCTTTCTTT
CASSPWGGGAFF
>TRBJ1-2|-|TRBV6-1|13|few
TGTGCCAGCAGTGAAGCAGAAATCGGTGGCTACACCTTC
CASSEAEIGGYTF